Presented here are 27 T cell receptor beta chains from one specimen sequenced in a study of T cells in Graves' hyperthyroidism and ophthalmopathy. Amplified regions were TCR beta CDR3 sequences from RNA transcripts. HTBI primers were used for first-round RT-PCR of the TCR CDR3. TCRdb called the multiplex PCR reads again in MiXCR, with one record for every CDR3 protein. The sample shows hundreds of thousands of distinct CDR3 sequences, roughly 15% of them seen only once. The source material was blood. The receptors here all came from a middle-aged woman with Graves' ophthalmopathy.

At least ten counts were recorded for this clonotype. The chain links TRBV12-3 or TRBV12-4 to TRBJ1-1; D may be TRBD1 (5 bases). V lost 5 bases and J 8 bases, leaving 15 bases between the germline ends. The CDR3 runs to 13 residues. CDR3 sequence reads: CASSLLRGAEAFF. The DNA of the CDR3 is TGTGCCAGCAGTCTCCTCCGGGGCGCAGAAGCTTTCTTT.

This clonotype came up a few times. J is TRBJ2-7 and V is TRBV20-1; tentative D call: TRBD2 (6 bases). Per the germline V gene, CDR1 is DFQATT and CDR2 is SNEGSKA (reference sequence). The ends were cut back, 5 bases at V and 5 bases at J, with 19 bases in the middle. The CDR3 is 14 residues long. The CDR3 region is CSAGRTRRGNEQYF. The CDR3 region has the DNA TGCAGTGCTGGAAGGACGCGACGGGGGAACGAGCAGTACTTC.

This clonotype has just a few counts. J is TRBJ2-5 and V is TRBV29-1; D not resolved. Trimming stripped 4 bases from V and 4 bases from J, with 10 bases between. The CDR3 contains 12 residues. The germline gives CDR1 SQVTM, CDR2 ANQGSEA. CDR3 bases: TGCAGCGTTGGGGTGATGCGAGAGACCCAGTACTTC. As protein: CSVGVMRETQYF.

This clonotype was seen at least ten times. The V gene is TRBV3-1, the J gene TRBJ2-5; 8 bases line up with TRBD2. The length of the CDR3 is 15 residues. Trimming at V came to 1 base and at J to 4 bases, leaving 5 bases not matched to a gene. Germline assignment: CDR1 LGHDT and CDR2 YNNKEL (reference sequence). For the CDR3, the DNA is TGTGCCAGCAGCCAAGCGGGGGGGAGTGGAGAGACCCAGTACTTC. It yields the protein CASSQAGGSGETQYF.

This clonotype was seen many times. The gene calls are TRBV2 and TRBJ2-3, with TRBD1 as a possible D gene (6 bases). V was cut by 6 bases and J by 0 bases, with 13 bases left in between. Germline V lookup: CDR1 SNHLY, CDR2 FYNNEI. There are 15 residues in the CDR3. The DNA of the CDR3 is TGTGCCAGCAGCCGGGACACCTCTAGCACAGATACGCAGTATTTT. Protein sequence: CASSRDTSSTDTQYF.

This sequence joins TRBV28 and TRBJ2-3, with 7 bases aligning to TRBD2. This CDR3 region has 15 residues. The V and J ends lost 3 bases and 2 bases, in that order; junction bases with no gene match: 5. Germline loops: CDR1 MDHEN, CDR2 SYDVKM. CDR3 sequence: CASSFASGFTDTQYF. As DNA, the CDR3 is TGTGCCAGCAGTTTTGCTAGCGGATTCACAGATACGCAGTATTTT.

In this sample, this clonotype turned up a few times. This chain joins TRBV7-9 and TRBJ2-2; D is possibly TRBD2 (6 bases). V was pared by 5 bases and J by 0 bases, with 16 bases between. There are 17 residues in the CDR3. Germline loops: CDR1 SEHNR, CDR2 FQNEAQ (reference sequence). Here the CDR3 DNA reads TGTGCCAGCAGCCACGGGAGTACTACGACGAACACCGGGGAGCTGTTTTTT. Protein: CASSHGSTTTNTGELFF.

The chain combines TRBV20-1 with TRBJ2-3, with 15 bases fitting TRBD2. Germline assignment: CDR1 DFQATT and CDR2 SNEGSKA (reference sequence). The CDR3 is 20 residues long. With 5 bases clipped from V and 2 bases from J, the junction kept 17 bases outside the gene matches. The CDR3 here is CSASSGTSGGKNLNTDTQYF. DNA for the CDR3: TGCAGTGCTTCGTCCGGGACTAGCGGGGGGAAAAACCTTAACACAGATACGCAGTATTTT.

About this clonotype itself: One end of the junction varies from germline; a read error may be responsible. The chain employs TRBV5-1 and TRBJ1-1, with D unclear. The CDR3 has 16 residues. CDR1 and CDR2 (germline): SGHRS, YFSETQ. CDR3 nucleotide sequence: TGCGCCAGCAGCTTGCTTTCCCGCGGACTCGGCACTGCAGCTTTCTTT. The encoded protein is CASSLLSRGLGTAAFF.

V and J are TRBV6-1 and TRBJ1-2; D ambiguous. V shed 5 bases and J shed 10 bases, with 11 bases lying between them. The germline V gene encodes CDR1 MNHNS and CDR2 SASEGT. CDR3 size: 11 residues. CDR3 loop: CASSHGSVYTF. The CDR3 coding sequence is TGTGCCAGCAGTCATGGCTCTGTCTACACCTTC.

The chain couples TRBV11-2 to TRBJ2-7; 10 bases match TRBD1. The CDR3 is 14 residues long. The J segment lost 6 bases and the V segment lost 6 bases, leaving 8 bases of the junction unmatched. CDR1 and CDR2 (germline): SGHAT, FQNNGV. In DNA, the CDR3 is TGTGCCAGCAGATCGACAGGGGGCGGGAGCGAGCAGTACTTC. Translating it yields CASRSTGGGSEQYF.

This clonotype was seen only a few times. The rearrangement joins TRBV19 to TRBJ2-1; D remains unclear. CDR3 length: 11 residues. V gave up 3 bases and J gave up 11 bases, with 8 bases separating them. Germline CDR1 reads LNHDA; CDR2 reads SQIVND (reference sequence). The CDR3 sequence: CASSIGQKQFF. The CDR3 DNA sequence: TGTGCCAGTAGTATCGGGCAGAAGCAGTTCTTC. The whole variable domain, remainder taken from reference TRBV19 and TRBJ2-1, is DGGITQSPKYLFRKEGQNVTLSCEQNLNHDAMYWYRQDPGQGLRLIYYSQIVNDFQKGDIAEGYSVSREKKESFPLTVTSAQKNPTAFYLCASSIGQKQFFGPGTRLTVL.

At least ten counts were recorded for this clonotype. The rearrangement links TRBV18 to TRBJ1-5; perhaps TRBD1 as D (5 bases). The CDR3 contains 16 residues. V was pared by 1 base and J by 1 base, with 11 bases between. Germline assignment: CDR1 KGHSH and CDR2 LQKENI. The CDR3 is CASSPLGRESNQPQHF. The CDR3 DNA follows: TGTGCCAGCTCACCACTAGGCAGGGAAAGCAATCAGCCCCAGCATTTT.

This clonotype was detected many times. This chain joins TRBV12-3 or TRBV12-4 and TRBJ1-5; D is ambiguous. This CDR3 is 19 amino acids long. V was trimmed by 4 bases and J by 1 base, leaving 23 bases between them. CDR3 residues: CASSSGLPGSTTSNQPQHF. The CDR3 nucleotides are TGTGCCAGCAGTTCCGGGCTGCCGGGTTCGACTACGAGCAATCAGCCCCAGCATTTT.

This clonotype was seen many times. The chain uses TRBV10-3 and TRBJ1-1, with D unresolved. Germline CDR1 is ENHRY and CDR2 is SYGVKD. V lost 6 bases to trimming and J lost 2 bases, with 16 bases between them. This CDR3 region has 15 residues. CDR3 sequence (DNA): TGTGCCATCAGCGAGGGCCGTGGGCCAAACACTGAAGCTTTCTTT. Translating it yields CAISEGRGPNTEAFF.

This chain uses TRBV20-1 with TRBJ2-7; D is perhaps TRBD2 (7 bases). V was shortened by 6 bases and J by 4 bases, with 22 bases between the two germline ends. Germline V lookup: CDR1 DFQATT, CDR2 SNEGSKA (reference sequence). The CDR3 has 15 residues. The CDR3 DNA is TGCAGTGCCCCTCTTGGGGGGGGGCCGAAATACGAGCAGTACTTC. It encodes CSAPLGGGPKYEQYF.

Details on this clonotype: An end of the junction does not agree with germline; a read error may underlie this. The chain carries TRBV27 and TRBJ1-3; D is perhaps TRBD1 (5 bases). The germline V gene encodes CDR1 MNHEY and CDR2 SMNVEV (reference sequence). The CDR3 is 14 residues long. Here the CDR3 reads CAGSLRGGGNTIYF. The CDR3 DNA reads TGTGCCGGCAGTTTGAGGGGAGGTGGAAACACCATATATTTT.

This clonotype was seen ten or more times. The V gene is TRBV11-2, the J gene TRBJ2-5; D gene unclear. This CDR3 is 16 amino acids long. The germline V gene has CDR1 SGHAT and CDR2 FQNNGV. The germline V and J ends were trimmed by 1 base and 2 bases, with 14 bases remaining between them. The CDR3: CASSLVGPARQETQYF. DNA of the CDR3: TGTGCCAGCAGCTTAGTCGGTCCAGCGAGACAAGAGACCCAGTACTTC.

Many counts were recorded for this clonotype. The V and J genes are TRBV2 and TRBJ2-1; TRBD2 might be the D (6 bases). In germline, CDR1 is SNHLY, CDR2 FYNNEI. This CDR3 has 14 residues. V shed 6 bases and J shed 5 bases, with 14 bases lying between them. The CDR3 sequence: CASREAGRHNEQFF. The CDR3 DNA is TGTGCCAGCAGGGAGGCGGGGCGGCACAATGAGCAGTTCTTC.

This sequence joins TRBV5-1 and TRBJ1-1, with 9 bases that match TRBD1. The V gene's germline CDR1 is SGHRS and CDR2 YFSETQ. V shed 0 bases and J 2 bases; nucleotides not matched to a gene: 8. This CDR3 spans 17 amino acids. CDR3 sequence: CASSLGVGTGTNTEAFF. Written as DNA, the CDR3 is TGCGCCAGCAGCTTGGGGGTCGGGACAGGGACCAACACTGAAGCTTTCTTT.

This clonotype was found a few times. V is TRBV4-1 and J is TRBJ2-4, with D possibly being TRBD1 (6 bases). CDR1 and CDR2 (germline): MGHRA, YSYEKL. Trimming stripped 2 bases from V and 1 base from J, with 9 bases between. The CDR3 extends over 15 amino acids. In DNA form, the CDR3 reads TGCGCCAGCAGCCAAATGGGGGCGGCCAAAAACATTCAGTACTTC. Encoded protein: CASSQMGAAKNIQYF.

This clonotype came up many times. The chain uses TRBV20-1 and TRBJ2-7, with D unresolved. The length of the CDR3 is 13 residues. Germline V gene data show CDR1 as DFQATT and CDR2 as SNEGSKA (reference sequence). Deletions cut 5 bases from V and 1 base from J, with 12 bases between. In nucleotides, the CDR3 is TGCAGTGCTGCATCGGAGCAGTCCTACGAGCAGTACTTC. This encodes CSAASEQSYEQYF.

The J gene is TRBJ2-7, the V gene TRBV4-2; 8 positions match TRBD2. V shed 2 bases, J shed 7 bases, and the junction held 7 bases outside the gene matches. The V gene's germline CDR1 is LGHNA and CDR2 YNFKEQ. This CDR3 contains 14 residues. In DNA, the CDR3 is TGTGCCAGCAGCCAACGCGGGGGGATTGAGGAGCAGTACTTC. As protein: CASSQRGGIEEQYF.

This clonotype was counted at least ten times. V and J are TRBV7-2 and TRBJ2-7, with TRBD1 as a possible D gene (5 bases). Germline-derived CDR1 and CDR2 are SGHTA and FQGNSA. This CDR3 has 15 amino acids. V was shortened by 4 bases and J by 2 bases, with 15 bases between the two germline ends. For the CDR3, the DNA is TGTGCCAGCAGCTCCAGCAGTCAGGGTCCCTACGAGCAGTACTTC. Encoded protein: CASSSSSQGPYEQYF.

This clonotype was detected a few times. The genes are TRBV12-3 or TRBV12-4 and TRBJ2-2; the match to TRBD1 covers 7 bases. Losses at the gene ends were 6 bases for V and 4 bases for J; bases not matched to a gene: 14. The CDR3 sequence is 17 residues long. CDR3 amino acids: CASSFSGDSSGTGELFF. The CDR3 bases are TGTGCCAGCAGCTTCTCCGGGGACAGCTCTGGCACCGGGGAGCTGTTTTTT.

This clonotype was counted between two and nine times. Sequence at one end of the junction differs from germline and may be a read error. V gene TRBV28 combines with J gene TRBJ2-6; perhaps TRBD1 as D (5 bases). Germline CDR1 MDHEN, CDR2 SYDVKM. The CDR3 covers 12 residues. This CDR3 reads CASFSGASVLTF. As DNA, the CDR3 is TGTGCCAGCTTTTCTGGGGCCAGCGTCCTGACTTTC. Filled out from reference TRBV28 and TRBJ2-6, the complete variable domain reads DVKVTQSSRYLVKRTGEKVFLECVQDMDHENMFWYRQDPGLGLRLIYFSYDVKMKEKGDIPEGYSVSREKKERFSLILESASTNQTSMYLCASFSGASVLTFGAGSRLTVL.

This chain links TRBV30 with TRBJ2-7, with TRBD2 matching over 7 bases. The CDR3 is made up of 15 amino acids. The germline V gene has CDR1 GTSNPN and CDR2 SVGIG (reference sequence). The V gene end was trimmed by 0 bases and the J gene end by 2 bases; junction bases not matched to a gene: 7. Written as DNA, the CDR3 is TGTGCCTGGAGTGTAGGGTCGGGAGGCCCCTACGAGCAGTACTTC. This sequence encodes CAWSVGSGGPYEQYF.